The text below deals with one TCR beta chain. One entry per CDR3 protein results from TCRdb running MiXCR on the 5' RACE reads. The sample includes around 410,000 distinct CDR3 sequences, 20% to 25% of them seen just once. V lost 6 bases to trimming and J lost 4 bases; unmatched junction nucleotides: 5. Germline assignment: CDR1 SQVTM and CDR2 ANQGSEA. The CDR3 loop spans 14 amino acids. This sample was taken from a study of T-cell memory formation after mild COVID-19. Sequenced sample: PBMCs or a T cell subset sorted from them (not recorded which). This chain joins TRBV29-1 and TRBJ2-1; 11 bases fit TRBD2. This TCR came from an adult woman who had mild COVID-19 (a few samples of this study predate the infection). Cell type and time point are not known. For the CDR3, the DNA is TGCAGCGTGTTAGCGGGGGGGCTATACAATGAGCAGTTCTTC. This encodes CSVLAGGLYNEQFF.